The rows below give T cell receptor beta chains drawn from one sample of a study of blood T cell repertoires in COVID-19. Measured with immunoSEQ multiplex PCR; TCRdb has only the in-frame clones, and not every one. The sample holds about 270,000 clones, 90% seen once. The source material was PBMCs or T cells enriched from blood (not recorded which). The origin of the receptors is a woman between 25 and 40 years old with acute COVID-19. Both conserved end residues are trimmed from each CDR3. The D gene is left open where the match is weak.

>13|TRBD1|TRBV7-3
ASSPGTGYLYEQY
>18|.|TRBV5-5
ASSLGSPQNVRLGNQPQH
>16|.|TRBV19
ASRNNGGGSGNRDTQY
>13|.|TRBV6-5
ASSYQLSSYNEQF
>16|TRBD1|TRBV4-2
ASSQGLGTAQPNSPLH
>12|.|TRBV25-1
ASSEGGIAYEQY
>12|.|TRBV7-2
ASSLHLANTEAF
>14|TRBD2|TRBV5-1
ASSSTGTSTYNEQF
>13|.|TRBV11-3
ASSLDEVSNQPQH
>13|.|TRBV2
ASSPWTARNQPQH
>10|.|TRBV7-9
ASSHGTTGYT
>13|TRBD1|TRBV28
ASSPRTGKGTEAF
>12|.|TRBV30
AWSGTAINYGYT
>14|.|TRBV28
ASSFTLDGLNYGYT
>15|TRBD2|TRBV7-9
ASSLGGLAGLYNEQF
>12|TRBD1|TRBV5-1
ASSLARDRDGYT
>14|.|TRBV3-1/TRBV3-2
ASSPYGREFSNEQF
>15|TRBD2|TRBV19
ASKSGTSTDSYNEQF
>11|TRBD2|TRBV10-2
ASSPGTSNEQF
>16|.|TRBV5-1
ASSLGRGQTWSTGELF
>12|.|TRBV5-4
ASSLGVGGNTIY
>12|TRBD2|TRBV19
ASSSVAGANEQF
>11|.|TRBV9
ASSSEAGVGYT
>12|TRBD1|TRBV7-9
ASSPGQGPTLQY
>15|TRBD2|TRBV27
ASRNTGTSGLTDTQY
>12|.|TRBV28
ASSLTDSNYGYT
>14|.|TRBV9
ASTLGTLSSYNEQF
>15|.|TRBV7-9
ASSSPILEGPSYEQY
>13|.|TRBV4-1
ASSPGLFSSYEQY
>13|TRBD1|TRBV13
ASRYTGGTYNEQF
>13|TRBD1|TRBV7-3
ASSLNGDSDNEQF
>11|.|TRBV27
ASGNGGSYGYT
>16|TRBD2|TRBV27
ASSLQIRSGRDPGELF
>13|.|TRBV30
AWSTLTGYNSPLH
>11|TRBD2|TRBV6-2/TRBV6-3
ASSAGEYVEQY
>11|.|TRBV5-4
ASSLAIGNEQF
>12|TRBD2|TRBV19
ASYNGGSYNEQF
>13|TRBD1|TRBV19
ASSIVGQRGDEQY
>9|.|TRBV5-4
ASSLRQVGF
>15|TRBD2|TRBV4-1
ASRPDTGTSSTGELF
>15|.|TRBV7-6
ASSLEAGFSSYNEQF
>18|TRBD2|TRBV18
ASSPRVLAGSGVSTDTQY
>12|TRBD2|TRBV5-4
ASSLREGPDTQY
>11|.|TRBV10-3
AIRAESTDTQY
>11|.|TRBV27
ASSLVPKGEQY
>9|.|TRBV28
ASSPLNEQF
>17|TRBD2|TRBV4-3
ASSQETGGSSGSRNTQY
>14|TRBD1|TRBV24-1
ATSDWGDRGQETQY
>13|TRBD2|TRBV27
ASSFRLAGVGEQF
>11|TRBD1|TRBV19
AIGGQGADEQF
>14|.|TRBV28
ASSPYDGTANEKLF
>17|TRBD2|TRBV27
ASSLKGLAEVGYSYEQY
>9|.|TRBV24-1
ATSSSNEQF
>12|.|TRBV6-5
ASRDGQSNNEQF
>13|.|TRBV2
ASGGLLVGSDTQY